The clone carrying this T cell receptor (beta chain) was detected only a few times. Antigen unknown. Time point of the sample: persistent/refractory GD, antithyroid drugs over 5 years with positive TRAb. PBMCs provided the RNA from which the TCR library was made. A peripheral blood sample, 7 to 9.5 milliliters in volume, was drawn into EDTA tubes. This sample is part of a study of regulatory T cells in long-lasting Graves disease. Study-wide points: TRBV28, TRBJ1-2 and TRBJ2-5 were segments that persistent disease favored.

The CDR3 length is 15 residues. Deletions cut 2 bases from V and 5 bases from J, with 10 bases between. Germline values: CDR1 SGHAT, CDR2 FQDESV (reference sequence). Relying on iRepertoire HTBI primers and Arm-PCR of CDR3 regions, the team built TCR beta libraries. One entry per CDR3 protein results from TCRdb running MiXCR on the multiplex PCR reads. The data contain roughly 500,000 distinct CDR3 sequences, about 22% of them singletons. The source is a female donor with Graves disease. The V and J genes are TRBV11-1 and TRBJ1-6; D ambiguous. Sample: peripheral blood mononuclear cells (PBMCs), taken when the disease was refractory, from a patient treated with antithyroid drugs. This chain's CDR3 is CASSLQRAHNSPLHF. The CDR3 nucleotides are TGTGCCAGCAGCTTACAGAGAGCTCATAATTCACCCCTCCACTTT.